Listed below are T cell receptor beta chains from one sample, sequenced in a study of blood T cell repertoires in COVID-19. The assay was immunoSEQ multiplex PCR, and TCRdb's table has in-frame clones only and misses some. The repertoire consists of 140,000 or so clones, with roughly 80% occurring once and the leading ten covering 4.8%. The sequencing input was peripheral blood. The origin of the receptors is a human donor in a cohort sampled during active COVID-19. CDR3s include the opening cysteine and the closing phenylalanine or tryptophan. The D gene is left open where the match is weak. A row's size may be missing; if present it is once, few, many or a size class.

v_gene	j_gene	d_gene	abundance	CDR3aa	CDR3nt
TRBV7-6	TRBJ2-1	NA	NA	CASSPTGQTEQFF	TGTGCCAGCAGCCCGACAGGACAGACTGAGCAGTTCTTC
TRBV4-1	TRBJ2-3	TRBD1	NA	CASSQERTGYTDTQYF	TGCGCCAGCAGCCAAGAGAGGACAGGATACACAGATACGCAGTATTTT
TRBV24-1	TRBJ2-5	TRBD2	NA	CATSDSLAGETQYF	TGTGCCACCAGTGATTCCCTAGCGGGAGAGACCCAGTACTTC
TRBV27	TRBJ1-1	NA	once	CASRRLNTEAFF	TGTGCCAGCAGGAGATTGAACACTGAAGCTTTCTTT
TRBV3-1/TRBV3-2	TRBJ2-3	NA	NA	CASSQEAGSTDTQYF	TGTGCCAGCAGCCAAGAAGCGGGTAGCACAGATACGCAGTATTTT
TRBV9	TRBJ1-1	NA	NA	CASSVEGWGGTEAFF	TGTGCCAGCAGCGTAGAGGGGTGGGGAGGCACTGAAGCTTTCTTT
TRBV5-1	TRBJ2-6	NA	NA	CASSLGQSRSGANVLTF	TGCGCCAGCAGCTTGGGACAGTCGAGATCTGGGGCCAACGTCCTGACTTTC
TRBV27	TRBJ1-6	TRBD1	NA	CASSLDRVGSYNSPLHF	TGTGCCAGCAGCCTTGACAGGGTGGGCTCCTATAATTCACCCCTCCACTTT
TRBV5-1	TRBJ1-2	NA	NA	CASSPNLQGHGYTF	TGCGCCAGCAGCCCTAACTTACAGGGACATGGCTACACCTTC
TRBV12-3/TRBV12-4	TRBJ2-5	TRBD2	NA	CASSLLGLATQYF	TGTGCCAGCAGTTTGCTGGGACTAGCGACCCAGTACTTC
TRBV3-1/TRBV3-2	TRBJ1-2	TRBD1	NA	CASSSTGEYGYTF	TGTGCCAGCAGCTCTACAGGGGAATATGGCTACACCTTC
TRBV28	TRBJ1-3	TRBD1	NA	CASSGDRPSIYF	TGTGCCAGCAGTGGGGACAGACCAAGTATATATTTT
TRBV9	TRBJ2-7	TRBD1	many	CASSAGTGSGEQYF	TGTGCCAGCAGCGCCGGGACAGGGTCGGGCGAGCAGTACTTC
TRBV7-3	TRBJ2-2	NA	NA	CASSPLGGLGTGELFF	TGTGCCAGCAGCCCCCTTGGCGGGTTAGGTACCGGGGAGCTGTTTTTT
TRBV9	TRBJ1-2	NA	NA	CASSVAGGDGYTF	TGTGCCAGCAGCGTTGCAGGAGGAGATGGCTACACCTTC
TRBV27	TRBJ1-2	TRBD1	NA	CASSSSGQGAGGYTF	TGTGCCAGCAGTTCCTCCGGACAGGGGGCGGGAGGCTACACCTTC
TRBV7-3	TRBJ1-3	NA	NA	CASSPGNTIYF	TGTGCCAGCAGCCCGGGAAACACCATATATTTT
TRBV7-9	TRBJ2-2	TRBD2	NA	CASSRGLAGGSGELFF	TGTGCCAGCAGCCGGGGACTAGCGGGTGGGAGCGGGGAGCTGTTTTTT
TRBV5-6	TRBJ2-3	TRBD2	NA	CASRGTSEDTQYF	TGTGCCAGCAGAGGGACTAGCGAGGATACGCAGTATTTT
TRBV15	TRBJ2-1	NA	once	CATSRDSGSYNEQFF	TGTGCCACCAGCAGAGATAGCGGCTCCTACAATGAGCAGTTCTTC
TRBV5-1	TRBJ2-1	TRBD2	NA	CASSLLIAGLGYNEQFF	TGCGCCAGCAGCTTGCTGATAGCGGGGCTTGGGTACAATGAGCAGTTCTTC
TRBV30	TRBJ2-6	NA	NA	CAWELSGANVLTF	TGTGCCTGGGAACTCTCTGGGGCCAACGTCCTGACTTTC
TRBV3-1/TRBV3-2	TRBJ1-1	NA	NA	CASSPHRDINTEAFF	TGTGCCAGCAGCCCCCACCGGGACATCAACACTGAAGCTTTCTTT
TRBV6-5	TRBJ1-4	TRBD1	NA	CATADRPNEKLFF	TGTGCCACTGCGGACAGGCCTAATGAAAAACTGTTTTTT